The rows below give T cell receptor beta chains drawn from one sample of a study of radiotherapy plus CTLA-4 blockade in lung cancer. Generated by immunoSEQ multiplex PCR, the TCRdb table keeps only in-frame clones and is missing some. The sample includes about 110,000 clones, over 65% of them seen just once. Material: peripheral blood, obtained from a patient treated with radiotherapy plus ipilimumab. Source of these receptors: a human donor with non-small cell lung cancer that progressed on radiotherapy plus ipilimumab. Some clones in this sample may be carry-over from other donors' samples. Both conserved end residues are part of each CDR3. Each record gives: V gene, clone size, J gene, D gene, CDR3 protein, CDR3 DNA. D genes are given only for firm matches. Size is omitted from some rows. Given values are once, few, many or a class for expanded clones.

>TRBV7-2|-|TRBJ2-2|TRBD2
CASRRGTGDGGELFF
TGTGCCAGCAGGCGGGGGACGGGGGACGGCGGGGAGCTGTTTTTT
>TRBV5-1|-|TRBJ2-7|TRBD1
CASSLRQGWYEQYF
TGCGCCAGCAGCTTGAGACAGGGTTGGTACGAGCAGTACTTC
>TRBV28|few|TRBJ1-1|TRBD1
CASTFISGTGGTEAFF
TGTGCCAGCACCTTTATTTCCGGGACAGGGGGCACTGAAGCTTTCTTT
>TRBV7-2|few|TRBJ2-2|-
CASSELWGELFF
TGTGCCAGCAGCGAGCTATGGGGGGAGCTGTTTTTT
>TRBV2|-|TRBJ1-3|TRBD1
CASSGQGAGNTIYF
TGTGCCAGCAGCGGACAGGGCGCTGGAAACACCATATATTTT
>TRBV5-4|-|TRBJ2-1|-
CASSLDRAPYNEQFF
TGTGCCAGCAGCTTGGACCGGGCCCCCTACAATGAGCAGTTCTTC
>TRBV19|-|TRBJ2-7|TRBD1
CATTDRASYEQYF
TGTGCCACCACCGACAGGGCCTCCTACGAGCAGTACTTC
>TRBV7-2|-|TRBJ1-2|-
CASSLLQQYGYTF
TGTGCCAGCAGCTTACTACAGCAGTATGGCTACACCTTC
>TRBV11-2|-|TRBJ1-4|-
CASTPGGGMVEKLFF
TGTGCCAGCACCCCCGGGGGGGGGATGGTAGAAAAACTGTTTTTT
>TRBV28|-|TRBJ2-2|-
CASSLVGAGELFF
TGTGCCAGCAGTTTAGTAGGTGCCGGGGAGCTGTTTTTT